One and the same sample provided the 17 T cell receptor beta chains below, sequenced in a study of cytomegalovirus exposure and HLA in healthy donors. The PCR was carried out with 60 Vbeta primers and 13 Jbeta primers. The repertoire was sequenced with immunoSEQ multiplex PCR; TCRdb's copy has only in-frame clones and lacks some. The sample carries 150,000 to 180,000 clones, over 65% recorded once. Specimen: PBMCs. These receptors all stem from a man younger than 45 in good health and CMV-seronegative.

This sequence joins TRBV7-3 and TRBJ2-1, with 8 bases identical to TRBD2. Germline CDR1 is SGHTA and CDR2 is FQGTGA. With 1 base clipped from V and 1 base from J, the junction kept 0 bases outside the gene matches. The CDR3 totals 15 residues. CDR3 sequence (DNA): TGTGCCAGCAGCTTAAGCGGGGGGTCCTACAATGAGCAGTTCTTC. Translating it yields CASSLSGGSYNEQFF.

This clone was counted between two and nine times. The J gene is TRBJ1-5, the V gene TRBV6-4, with D unclear. Looked up from germline, CDR1 is MRHNA and CDR2 is SNTAGT. V was shortened by 10 bases and J by 6 bases, with 4 bases between the two germline ends. There are 9 residues in the CDR3. The chain's CDR3 is CATLQPQHF. DNA of the CDR3: TGTGCCACCCTTCAGCCCCAGCATTTT.

The chain uses TRBV5-1 and TRBJ2-7; 8 nucleotides align to TRBD1. The CDR3 covers 14 residues. Germline assignment: CDR1 SGHRS and CDR2 YFSETQ. V shed 4 bases and J 4 bases; nucleotides not matched to a gene: 7. CDR3 in amino acids: CASSPSGGEYEQYF. The CDR3 region has the DNA TGCGCCAGCAGCCCGTCAGGGGGCGAGTACGAGCAGTACTTC.

The V and J genes are TRBV19 and TRBJ1-1; D is uncertain. Trimming shortened V by 3 bases and J by 3 bases, and 11 bases separated the two germline ends. Per the germline V gene, CDR1 is LNHDA and CDR2 is SQIVND (reference sequence). The CDR3 spans 14 residues. The CDR3 DNA follows: TGTGCCAGTAGTATGGATCCTGGGCACACTGAAGCTTTCTTT. It is translated as CASSMDPGHTEAFF. Full variable domain (remainder filled in from reference TRBV19 and TRBJ1-1): DGGITQSPKYLFRKEGQNVTLSCEQNLNHDAMYWYRQDPGQGLRLIYYSQIVNDFQKGDIAEGYSVSREKKESFPLTVTSAQKNPTAFYLCASSMDPGHTEAFFGQGTRLTVV.

V and J are TRBV5-1 and TRBJ2-1; TRBD1 matches 7 bases. This CDR3 spans 14 amino acids. CDR1 SGHRS and CDR2 YFSETQ come from the germline V gene. Trimming at V came to 4 bases and at J to 8 bases, leaving 9 bases not matched to a gene. Here the CDR3 reads CASSTGTVGDEQFF. Written as DNA, the CDR3 is TGCGCCAGCAGCACCGGGACAGTAGGGGATGAGCAGTTCTTC.

The CDR3 reads CASSLASGVGAVEQFF. The CDR3 DNA reads as TGTGCCAGCAGCTTAGCGAGCGGGGTAGGCGCGGTTGAGCAGTTCTTC. The chain is built from TRBV7-2 and TRBJ2-1; 7 nucleotides match TRBD2. Germline V gene sequence: CDR1 SGHTA, CDR2 FQGNSA. The CDR3 consists of 16 residues. The trim removed 0 bases at V and 9 bases at J, leaving 11 bases unmatched. The complete variable domain, with remaining parts taken from reference TRBV7-2 and TRBJ2-1, reads GAGVSQSPSNKVTEKGKDVELRCDPISGHTALYWYRQSLGQGLEFLIYFQGNSAPDKSGLPSDRFSAERTGGSVSTLTIQRTQQEDSAVYLCASSLASGVGAVEQFFGPGTRLTVL.

This clone was seen a single time. The gene calls are TRBV6-6 and TRBJ1-1; D perhaps matches TRBD1 (5 bases). This CDR3 comprises 13 residues. V lost 7 bases, J lost 5 bases, and 14 bases lay in between. Germline assignment: CDR1 MNHNY and CDR2 SVGAGI (reference sequence). The DNA for the CDR3 is TGTGCCAGCAAGACAGTCGGTAAGACTGAAGCTTTCTTT. This sequence encodes CASKTVGKTEAFF.

The rearrangement uses TRBV2 and TRBJ2-5, with D possibly matching TRBD2 (6 bases). Germline V gives CDR1 SNHLY, CDR2 FYNNEI. The CDR3 has 13 amino acids. With 6 bases removed from V and 6 bases from J, the gap between germline ends came to 14 bases. The CDR3 DNA reads TGTGCCAGCAGCCAAGCTAGCGTCCAGACCCAGTACTTC. It encodes CASSQASVQTQYF.

The chain carries TRBV30 and TRBJ1-1; 7 nucleotides line up with TRBD1. The trim removed 3 bases at V and 5 bases at J, leaving 6 bases unmatched. Germline CDR1 reads GTSNPN; CDR2 reads SVGIG (reference sequence). This CDR3 comprises 13 residues. DNA of the CDR3: TGTGCCTGGAGGCGGGACAGAGGGACTGAAGCTTTCTTT. Its protein product is CAWRRDRGTEAFF.

The J gene is TRBJ1-6, the V gene TRBV5-6; no firm D call. Trimming stripped 1 base from V and 6 bases from J, with 11 bases between. Germline CDR1 and CDR2: SGHDT and YYEEEE. This CDR3 comprises 15 residues. The CDR3 nucleotides read TGTGCCAGCAGCTTGAATCCGGAGATTAATTCACCCCTCCACTTT. It yields the protein CASSLNPEINSPLHF.

This clone was observed once. This chain joins TRBV7-9 and TRBJ2-3; 9 bases are a match to TRBD1. The CDR3 has 12 amino acids. Germline-derived CDR1 and CDR2 are SEHNR and FQNEAQ (reference sequence). J was trimmed by 10 bases and V by 4 bases; bases with no gene match: 3. CDR3 region: CASSYGTGSQYF. CDR3 nucleotide sequence: TGTGCCAGCAGCTACGGGACAGGGTCGCAGTATTTT.

The DNA of the CDR3 is TGTGCCATCAGTGAGGTGACCCGGGATGAGCAGTTCTTC. This codes for CAISEVTRDEQFF. The chain combines TRBV10-3 with TRBJ2-1; D gene unclear. This CDR3 has 13 residues. Germline V lookup: CDR1 ENHRY, CDR2 SYGVKD. The V end was cut by 2 bases, the J end by 8 bases, with 10 bases between.

The V and J genes are TRBV30 and TRBJ1-1; possibly TRBD1 for D (5 bases). The germline gives CDR1 GTSNPN, CDR2 SVGIG (reference sequence). With 0 bases removed from V and 7 bases from J, the gap between germline ends came to 6 bases. This CDR3 is 11 amino acids long. The CDR3 here is CAWSVGGEAFF. In DNA, the CDR3 is TGTGCCTGGAGTGTGGGGGGTGAAGCTTTCTTT.

In its sample, this clone was seen a few times. CDR3: CASSQPGQGAAGGYTF. The CDR3 DNA reads TGTGCCAGCAGCCAGCCTGGACAGGGGGCGGCTGGGGGCTACACCTTC. The chain uses TRBV4-2 and TRBJ1-2; the match to TRBD1 covers 11 bases. With 3 bases clipped from V and 8 bases from J, the junction kept 11 bases outside the gene matches. The CDR3 has 16 residues. Germline CDR1 is LGHNA and CDR2 is YNFKEQ.

The rearrangement joins TRBV11-2 to TRBJ2-1; TRBD2 is a possible D gene (7 bases). The CDR3 runs to 15 residues. CDR1 is SGHAT and CDR2 is FQNNGV in the germline V gene. Trimming left V 1 base short and J 8 bases short, with 15 bases between. The CDR3 DNA reads TGTGCCAGCAGCTTAGTTTTGGCGGGGGCGGATGAGCAGTTCTTC. This encodes CASSLVLAGADEQFF. The whole variable domain, remainder taken from reference TRBV11-2 and TRBJ2-1, is EAGVAQSPRYKIIEKRQSVAFWCNPISGHATLYWYQQILGQGPKLLIQFQNNGVVDDSQLPKDRFSAERLKGVDSTLKIQPAKLEDSAVYLCASSLVLAGADEQFFGPGTRLTVL.

Many counts were recorded for this clone. As DNA, the CDR3 is TGTGCCAGCAGTCCTATTCTGGGGCAGGGCTACGAGCAGTACTTC. Its protein product is CASSPILGQGYEQYF. The chain uses TRBV6-5 and TRBJ2-7, with D perhaps matching TRBD1 (5 bases). Trimming pared 5 bases from V and 3 bases from J, leaving 17 bases between. The CDR3 runs 15 residues. Germline-derived CDR1 and CDR2 are MNHEY and SVGAGI.

The V call is TRBV11-2, the J call TRBJ1-6; possible D gene TRBD1, 5 bases. The germline V and J ends were trimmed by 1 base and 6 bases, with 16 bases remaining between them. CDR1 and CDR2 (germline): SGHAT, FQNNGV. The CDR3 contains 17 residues. The CDR3 reads CASSLGAGQDSNSPLHF. The CDR3 nucleotides read TGTGCCAGCAGCTTAGGGGCAGGACAAGATAGTAATTCACCCCTCCACTTT.